One and the same sample provided the 3 T cell receptor beta chains below, sequenced in a study of cytotoxic CD8 clonotypes in ibrutinib-treated CLL. Generated by immunoSEQ multiplex PCR, the TCRdb table keeps only in-frame clones and is missing some. The sample yields about 310,000 clones, more than 65% seen once. The sequencing here drew on PBMCs, taken before ibrutinib treatment. These receptors were collected from a human donor with chronic lymphocytic leukemia.

The CDR3 DNA follows: TGTGCCAGCAGCTTAGTAGCGGACAATGAGCAGTTCTTC. This encodes CASSLVADNEQFF. The J gene is TRBJ2-1, the V gene TRBV11-2, with D possibly matching TRBD2 (6 bases). Germline lookup yields CDR1 SGHAT and CDR2 FQNNGV. The ends were cut back, 1 base at V and 5 bases at J, with 6 bases in the middle. This CDR3 comprises 13 residues.

V gene TRBV19 combines with J gene TRBJ2-6; TRBD2 matches 7 bases. The CDR3 has 19 residues. Germline V CDR1 and CDR2: LNHDA, SQIVND (reference sequence). V trimming: 3 bases; J trimming: 0 bases; junction bases outside the gene matches: 11. CDR3 protein: CASSIEGGFHFSGANVLTF. DNA for the CDR3: TGTGCCAGTAGTATCGAGGGAGGGTTCCATTTCTCTGGGGCCAACGTCCTGACTTTC.

This clone showed up just once. The CDR3 protein is CASSYRVQGAGETQYF. CDR3 coding DNA: TGTGCCAGCAGTTACCGAGTACAGGGGGCGGGGGAGACCCAGTACTTC. The chain carries TRBV6-6 and TRBJ2-5; 9 bases are a match to TRBD1. The CDR3 runs to 16 residues. V shed 2 bases and J 5 bases; nucleotides not matched to a gene: 9. Per germline, CDR1 MNHNY and CDR2 SVGAGI (reference sequence).